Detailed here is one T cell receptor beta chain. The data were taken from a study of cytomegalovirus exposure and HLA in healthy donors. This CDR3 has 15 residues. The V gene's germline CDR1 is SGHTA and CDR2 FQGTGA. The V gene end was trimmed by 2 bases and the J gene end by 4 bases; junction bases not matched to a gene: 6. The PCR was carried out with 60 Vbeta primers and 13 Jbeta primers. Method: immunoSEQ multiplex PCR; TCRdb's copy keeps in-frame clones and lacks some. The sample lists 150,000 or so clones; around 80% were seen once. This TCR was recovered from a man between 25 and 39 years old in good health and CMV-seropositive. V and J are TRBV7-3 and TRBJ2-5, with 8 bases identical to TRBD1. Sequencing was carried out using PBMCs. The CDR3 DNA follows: TGTGCCAGCAGCTTATTGGGTCAGGGGGCAGAGACCCAGTACTTC. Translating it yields CASSLLGQGAETQYF. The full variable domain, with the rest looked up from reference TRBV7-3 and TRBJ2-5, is GAGVSQTPSNKVTEKGKYVELRCDPISGHTALYWYRQSLGQGPEFLIYFQGTGAADDSGLPNDRFFAVRPEGSVSTLKIQRTERGDSAVYLCASSLLGQGAETQYFGPGTRLLVL.